This TCR beta chain was identified during a study of T cell responses to AZD1222 COVID-19 vaccine. Study-wide results and caveats: Females outnumbered males among donors, who were mostly white British; clonal diversity was possibly underestimated. Spike-specific TCR repertoires showed rising breadth and depth after two AZD1222 doses. After the peak T cell response, and only then, were repertoires sampled.

Some clones are missing from TCRdb's copy, which holds only in-frame ones; the method was immunoSEQ multiplex PCR. This table holds 130,000 or so clones, more than 85% found once. A note on this clone: Its antigen is currently unknown.

The CDR3 sequence is 15 residues long. V lost 7 bases to trimming and J lost 4 bases, with 19 bases between them. Germline assignment: CDR1 LNHDA and CDR2 SQIVND (reference sequence). The sequenced sample was peripheral blood, obtained 28 days after the second AZD1222 dose. The J gene is TRBJ1-2, the V gene TRBV19; D perhaps matches TRBD1 (6 bases). This receptor was obtained from an adult who received the AZD1222 COVID-19 vaccine. CDR3 sequence (DNA): TGTGCCAGTATCCCCTGGCTGGGGGCCGGCTATGGCTACACCTTC. It codes for CASIPWLGAGYGYTF. The variable domain in full, with the rest retrieved from reference TRBV19 and TRBJ1-2, is DGGITQSPKYLFRKEGQNVTLSCEQNLNHDAMYWYRQDPGQGLRLIYYSQIVNDFQKGDIAEGYSVSREKKESFPLTVTSAQKNPTAFYLCASIPWLGAGYGYTFGSGTRLTVV.